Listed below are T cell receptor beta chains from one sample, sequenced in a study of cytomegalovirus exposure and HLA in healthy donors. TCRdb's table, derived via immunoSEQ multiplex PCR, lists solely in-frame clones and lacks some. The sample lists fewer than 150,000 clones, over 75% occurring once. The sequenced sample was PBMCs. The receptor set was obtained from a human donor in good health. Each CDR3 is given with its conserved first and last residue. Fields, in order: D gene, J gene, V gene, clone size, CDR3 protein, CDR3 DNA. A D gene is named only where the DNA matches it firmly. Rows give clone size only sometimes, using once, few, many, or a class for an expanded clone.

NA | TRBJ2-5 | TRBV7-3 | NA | CASSQYGQQETQYF | TGTGCCAGCAGCCAATACGGACAGCAAGAGACCCAGTACTTC
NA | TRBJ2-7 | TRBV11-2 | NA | CASSNQAGGPYEQYF | TGTGCCAGCAGCAACCAGGCCGGGGGTCCCTACGAGCAGTACTTC
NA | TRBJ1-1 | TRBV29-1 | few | CSVVSSYEAFF | TGCAGCGTTGTGTCCAGTTATGAAGCTTTCTTT
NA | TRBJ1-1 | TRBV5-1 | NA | CASRYMNTEAFF | TGCGCCAGCAGGTACATGAACACTGAAGCTTTCTTT
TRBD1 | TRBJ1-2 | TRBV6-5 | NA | CATGRTGLYGYTF | TGTGCCACCGGTCGGACAGGGCTTTATGGCTACACCTTC
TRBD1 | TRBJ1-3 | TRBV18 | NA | CASEGALGNTIYF | TGTGCCAGCGAGGGGGCGCTTGGAAACACCATATATTTT
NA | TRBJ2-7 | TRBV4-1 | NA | CASSQDKWSSYEQYF | TGCGCCAGCAGCCAAGATAAGTGGTCGTCCTACGAGCAGTACTTC
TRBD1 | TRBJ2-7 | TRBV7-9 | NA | CASSPGTGEWEQYF | TGTGCCAGCAGCCCCGGGACAGGGGAGTGGGAGCAGTACTTC
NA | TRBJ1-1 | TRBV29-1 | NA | CSHGGPLEAFF | TGCAGCCATGGGGGCCCCCTTGAAGCTTTCTTT
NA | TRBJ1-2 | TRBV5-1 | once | CASSLAPGDGYTF | TGCGCCAGCAGCTTGGCTCCCGGGGATGGCTACACCTTC